The 14 T cell receptor beta chains below were found in one sample sequenced in a study of T cells in Graves' hyperthyroidism and ophthalmopathy. Amplification yielded TCR beta CDR3 regions, with RNA transcripts as the source. The HTBI set primed first-round TCR CDR3 RT-PCR. TCRdb redid the calling of the multiplex PCR reads with MiXCR, one entry per CDR3 protein. Of hundreds of thousands of distinct CDR3 sequences in the sample, roughly 16% were seen once. The sample was blood. These receptors all come from a middle-aged woman with Graves' ophthalmopathy.

This clonotype has a count of ten or more. The chain links TRBV11-3 to TRBJ2-1, with D hard to call. This CDR3 is 12 amino acids long. V was cut by 6 bases and J by 0 bases, with 3 bases left in between. CDR1 is SGHNT, CDR2 YENEEA, per germline. In nucleotides, the CDR3 is TGTGCCAGCAGTTACTCCTACAATGAGCAGTTCTTC. Protein: CASSYSYNEQFF.

This clonotype was detected many times. The chain couples TRBV11-2 to TRBJ2-1, with 9 positions matching TRBD2. There are 15 residues in the CDR3. J was trimmed by 4 bases and V by 6 bases; bases with no gene match: 7. Germline CDR1 is SGHAT and CDR2 is FQNNGV. This CDR3 is CASSLTSGRYNEQFF. CDR3 nucleotide sequence: TGTGCCAGCAGTTTAACTAGCGGGCGTTACAATGAGCAGTTCTTC.

The chain couples TRBV2 to TRBJ2-1; TRBD2 matches at 10 bases. The CDR3 extends over 15 amino acids. The J segment lost 7 bases and the V segment lost 6 bases, leaving 9 bases of the junction unmatched. CDR1 and CDR2 (germline): SNHLY, FYNNEI. This chain's CDR3 is CASSQAGGPWNEQFF. CDR3 in DNA: TGTGCCAGCAGCCAAGCGGGAGGGCCTTGGAATGAGCAGTTCTTC.

A word on this clonotype: Given a much more abundant clone one base away, this may be a read error. The chain is built from TRBV6-1 and TRBJ1-1; possibly TRBD1 for D (5 bases). The ends were cut back, 6 bases at V and 2 bases at J, with 13 bases in the middle. CDR3 length: 14 amino acids. CDR1 is MNHNS, CDR2 SASEGT, per germline. CDR3 nucleotides: TGTGCCAGCAGAGACGGCGGGGCAAACACTGAAGCTTTCTTT. Residues: CASRDGGANTEAFF.

This clonotype showed up just a few times. The rearrangement links TRBV27 to TRBJ1-1, with TRBD1 matching 8 bases. This CDR3 comprises 16 residues. Losses at the gene ends were 6 bases for V and 0 bases for J; bases not matched to a gene: 9. In germline, CDR1 is MNHEY, CDR2 SMNVEV (reference sequence). The CDR3 nucleotides are TGTGCCAGCAGCCCCGGGACAGGTTTCATGAACACTGAAGCTTTCTTT. It translates to CASSPGTGFMNTEAFF.

The rearrangement joins TRBV7-2 to TRBJ2-3; 9 bases are a match to TRBD2. This CDR3 region has 16 residues. Germline CDR1 and CDR2: SGHTA and FQGNSA. Trimming took 6 bases from V and 2 from J; bases not matched to a gene: 9. The chain's CDR3 is CASRTAAGGPTDTQYF. The CDR3, as DNA: TGTGCCAGCAGAACCGCAGCGGGGGGCCCCACAGATACGCAGTATTTT.

This chain connects TRBV6-2 or TRBV6-3 to TRBJ2-3; TRBD1 or TRBD2 may be the D gene (5 bases each). The germline CDR1 and CDR2 sequences are MNHEY and SVGEGT. With 6 bases removed from V and 7 bases from J, the gap between germline ends came to 17 bases. CDR3 length: 14 amino acids. CDR3 protein: CASSPNVGAYTQYF. CDR3 in DNA: TGTGCCAGCAGCCCAAACGTCGGGGCTTATACGCAGTATTTT.

This clonotype has at least ten counts. This chain joins TRBV5-1 and TRBJ2-3; the D gene could be TRBD1 or TRBD2 (6 bases each). The CDR3 is made up of 13 amino acids. V lost 5 bases and J lost 6, with 13 bases in between. The germline V gene encodes CDR1 SGHRS and CDR2 YFSETQ. The DNA for the CDR3 is TGCGCCAGCAGTACGGGGGCCCTCGATACGCAGTATTTT. It is translated as CASSTGALDTQYF. Supplemented by reference TRBV5-1 and TRBJ2-3, the full variable domain reads KAGVTQTPRYLIKTRGQQVTLSCSPISGHRSVSWYQQTPGQGLQFLFEYFSETQRNKGNFPGRFSGRQFSNSRSEMNVSTLELGDSALYLCASSTGALDTQYFGPGTRLTVL.

The chain recombines TRBV29-1 with TRBJ2-2, with D perhaps matching TRBD2 (6 bases). The V end was cut by 0 bases, the J end by 0 bases, with 8 bases between. Germline CDR1 reads SQVTM; CDR2 reads ANQGSEA. The CDR3 is made up of 15 amino acids. Here the CDR3 DNA reads TGCAGCGTTGAAGACGGGGGAGCGAACACCGGGGAGCTGTTTTTT. This sequence encodes CSVEDGGANTGELFF.

As to this clonotype: One base away lies a much larger clone, so this may be a sequencing read error. In this CDR3 the conserved last residue, phenylalanine or tryptophan, is missing, so a read error is likely. The chain couples TRBV12-3 or TRBV12-4 to TRBJ1-1; no firm D call. Trimming pared 3 bases from V and 1 base from J, leaving 6 bases between. The CDR3 runs to 13 residues. This CDR3 is CASSFYENTEAFY. In DNA, the CDR3 is TGTGCCAGCAGTTTCTATGAGAACACTGAAGCTTTCTAT.

J is TRBJ2-1 and V is TRBV6-1; D may correspond to TRBD1 or TRBD2 (6 bases each). V was cut by 8 bases and J by 4 bases, with 21 bases left in between. The CDR3 loop spans 16 amino acids. Per the germline V gene, CDR1 is MNHNS and CDR2 is SASEGT. This chain's CDR3 is CASGKGRGPSYNEQFF. The CDR3, as DNA: TGTGCCAGCGGCAAAGGTCGGGGGCCCTCTTACAATGAGCAGTTCTTC.

The rearrangement joins TRBV20-1 to TRBJ2-7; 10 bases are shared with TRBD1. Germline V gene data show CDR1 as DFQATT and CDR2 as SNEGSKA (reference sequence). V lost 3 bases, J lost 3 bases, and 8 bases stayed unmatched. The CDR3 length is 15 residues. The CDR3 sequence is CSASFRDRGLYEQYF. DNA for the CDR3: TGCAGTGCTAGTTTCCGGGACAGGGGTCTCTACGAGCAGTACTTC.

J is TRBJ2-5 and V is TRBV15; TRBD2 agrees at 10 bases. The CDR3 has 16 residues. The trim removed 3 bases at V and 5 bases at J, leaving 9 bases unmatched. The V gene's germline CDR1 is LNHNV and CDR2 YYDKDF (reference sequence). The CDR3 region has the DNA TGTGCCACCAGCAGCCAAACTAGCGGGGAAAGGGAGACCCAGTACTTC. Translated, it gives CATSSQTSGERETQYF.

V and J are TRBV9 and TRBJ2-3; 10 bases map to TRBD2. Looked up from germline, CDR1 is SGDLS and CDR2 is YYNGEE. The CDR3 runs 15 residues. V was clipped by 3 bases and J by 3 bases; unmatched bases: 4. The CDR3 loop is CASSGSGRRTDTQYF. The DNA of the CDR3 is TGTGCCAGCAGCGGTAGCGGGAGGAGGACAGATACGCAGTATTTT.